This section outlines one T cell receptor beta chain sequence together with its context. This sample was included in a study of blood T cells in healthy people across ages. PCR was performed a second time for roughly 7 to 11 cycles using a sample-barcoded 5' primer and a J-beta primer mix. The template-switch adaptor, which had 12 random nucleotides, put a tag on each cDNA molecule. TCRdb reprocessed the 5' RACE reads via MiXCR and lists one record per CDR3 protein. The table has 650,000 to 950,000 distinct CDR3 sequences, 40% to 50% seen once; the top ten hold approximately 19%. This CDR3 is 13 amino acids long. V shed 5 bases and J shed 4 bases, with 11 bases lying between them. Germline V gene sequence: CDR1 MNHNY, CDR2 SVGAGI (reference sequence).

The source of this sequence is a man between 60 and 70 years old in good health. Sequencing was carried out using blood. The chain combines TRBV6-6 with TRBJ1-2; D gene unclear. The CDR3 spells CASSRQVTYGYTF. CDR3 DNA: TGTGCCAGCAGTCGGCAGGTTACCTATGGCTACACCTTC.